This TCR beta chain emerged from a study of blood T cell repertoires in COVID-19. Trimming shortened V by 0 bases and J by 0 bases, and 6 bases separated the two germline ends. Germline CDR1 SGHDN, CDR2 FVKESK. The CDR3 loop spans 16 amino acids. TCRdb's copy holds only in-frame clones and misses some; the assay was immunoSEQ multiplex PCR. Of around 280,000 clones listed, approximately 86% are singletons. The receptor was derived from a man in his 70s with acute or convalescent COVID-19. V is TRBV14 and J is TRBJ1-6, with D hard to call. Sequenced input: peripheral blood. The CDR3 reads CASSQDSPSYNSPLHF. CDR3 sequence (DNA): TGTGCCAGCAGCCAAGACAGTCCCTCCTATAATTCACCCCTCCACTTT.